This entry concerns a single T cell receptor beta chain. The antigen remains undetermined. This sample is part of a study of post-analysis software for immune sequencing data. Study-level points and caveats: The study found TRBV5-6, TRBV5-1 and TRBV20-1 among four to six TRBV segments more frequent in patients than controls.

Every TCR beta cDNA library bore unique molecular identifiers. T cells numbering roughly 0.9 to 10 million yielded cDNA molecules that totaled about 500,000. MiXCR was run by TCRdb on the PCR reads, yielding one entry per CDR3 protein. The sample consists of fewer than 850,000 distinct CDR3 sequences, just under 30% of them appearing once. Per the germline V gene, CDR1 is MNHEY and CDR2 is SMNVEV (reference sequence). J lost 6 bases, V lost 5 bases, and 7 bases had no gene match. This CDR3 has 15 amino acids. The specimen was blood. This receptor was taken from a girl aged 5 to 17 with multiple sclerosis. This rearrangement joins TRBV27 to TRBJ2-1; TRBD1 matches 10 bases. The CDR3 DNA reads as TGTGCCAGCAGTCTCGGGACAGGGGTTCTCAATGAGCAGTTCTTC. This encodes CASSLGTGVLNEQFF.